Listed here are 3 T cell receptor beta chains from one sample, sequenced in a study of response to subunit inactivated influenza vaccine. In TCRdb, the RT-PCR reads were re-called with MiXCR into one record per CDR3 protein. The sample lists around 160,000 distinct CDR3 sequences, under 13% occurring once. The material was non-naive T cells sorted from PBMCs, obtained about 6 weeks after vaccination. The receptors shown here come from a man aged 50-59 years who received an inactivated influenza vaccine.

This clonotype has a count of ten or more. The rearrangement uses TRBV28 and TRBJ1-5; TRBD1 might be the D (6 bases). The V end was cut by 3 bases, the J end by 5 bases, with 20 bases between. Germline assignment: CDR1 MDHEN and CDR2 SYDVKM. The CDR3 totals 17 residues. Here the CDR3 DNA reads TGTGCCAGCAGTTTGGGTGGCTGGGGGCGCATCGATCAGCCCCAGCATTTT. The encoded protein is CASSLGGWGRIDQPQHF.

This clonotype has a handful of counts. This chain connects TRBV11-2 to TRBJ1-5; no reliable D call. Germline V gene lookup returns CDR1 SGHAT and CDR2 FQNNGV. The CDR3 spans 13 residues. V was trimmed by 2 bases and J by 1 base, leaving 3 bases between them. CDR3 sequence reads: CASSLWSNQPQHF. The DNA for the CDR3 is TGTGCCAGCAGCTTATGGAGCAATCAGCCCCAGCATTTT.

In the case of this clonotype: The junction does not match germline at one end; this may be a read error. The gene calls are TRBV5-1 and TRBJ2-2, with D possibly matching TRBD1 (5 bases). The germline CDR1 and CDR2 sequences are SGHRS and YFSETQ. The CDR3 contains 15 residues. The CDR3 bases are TGCGCCAGCAGCTTTGGCAGGGCGAACAGCGGGGAGCTGTTTTTT. The encoded protein is CASSFGRANSGELFF.